One T cell receptor (beta chain) is described in this entry. Its antigen is still unknown. The germline V and J ends were trimmed by 1 base and 5 bases, with 12 bases remaining between them. Germline lookup yields CDR1 SGHRS and CDR2 YFSETQ. This CDR3 is 14 amino acids long. A sample-barcoded 5' primer and a J-beta primer mix were used in a second PCR of roughly 7 to 11 cycles. Researchers report that a template-switch adaptor with 12 random nucleotides tagged each cDNA molecule. One entry per CDR3 protein results from TCRdb running MiXCR on the 5' RACE reads. The sample yields about 900,000 distinct CDR3 sequences, roughly 50% seen once. The data were taken from a study of blood T cells in healthy people across ages. General study findings and limits: With donor CMV status unknown, expanded clonotype changes were possibly confounded. Researchers said unsorted PBMCs prevented a conclusive naive versus antigen-experienced comparison.

The sequence was collected from a man in his thirties or forties in good health. The chain combines TRBV5-1 with TRBJ2-5; D unclear. The sample comprised blood. In nucleotides, the CDR3 is TGCGCCAGCAGCTTGTTCCAGGAGAGGGAGACCCAGTACTTC. Translation: CASSLFQERETQYF.